The sequence of this T cell receptor (beta chain) was determined in a study of blood T cells in healthy people across ages. Combining a sample-barcoded 5' primer with a J-beta primer mix, a second PCR ran for roughly 7 to 11 cycles. The study obtained at least 3 million CDR3-containing paired-end reads from every sample. MiXCR was run by TCRdb on the 5' RACE reads, yielding one entry per CDR3 protein. Of 720,000 or so distinct CDR3 sequences listed, approximately 40% are singletons. The clonotype originates from a man older than 75 in good health. Material: blood.

The CDR3 loop reads CASSQTSNTGELFF. CDR3 in DNA: TGTGCCAGCAGCCAAACAAGTAACACCGGGGAGCTGTTTTTT. This chain connects TRBV4-2 to TRBJ2-2, with no clear D. The CDR3 consists of 14 residues. Germline V CDR1 and CDR2: LGHNA, YNFKEQ. V was clipped by 2 bases and J by 2 bases, with 6 bases between them.